This T cell receptor (beta chain) was identified in a study of graft-versus-host responses after intestinal transplantation. Study overall: Grafts that recipients had were multivisceral, liver-intestinal, or isolated intestinal transplants. Study-wide points: There were GvH clones found in recipient marrow, and some of them appeared first in ileum or blood.

The V gene lost 3 bases and the J gene lost 2 bases, with 8 bases spanning the gap. The CDR3 sequence is 13 residues long. Germline lookup yields CDR1 MNHEY and CDR2 SMNVEV (reference sequence). Notes on this clone: The antigen is undetermined.

Clones were read by immunoSEQ multiplex PCR, and TCRdb kept only the in-frame ones, dropping some. The sample holds about 19,000 clones, 82% seen once. The chain has TRBV27 and TRBJ2-7, with D tentatively TRBD1 (5 bases). Here the sequenced sample was PBMCs, taken 14 days after transplant. The origin of this receptor is a human patient who received an intestinal transplant, so some T cells may come from the graft donor. CDR3 sequence: CASSLTATYEQYF. DNA for the CDR3: TGTGCCAGCAGTTTGACAGCTACCTACGAGCAGTACTTC.